Listed below are T cell receptor beta chains from one sample, sequenced in a study of cytomegalovirus exposure and HLA in healthy donors. Libraries were prepared by immunoSEQ multiplex PCR; TCRdb keeps only in-frame clonotypes and omits some of them. The profile shows 150,000 to 200,000 clones, around 75% of them singletons. Sequencing was performed on PBMCs. The receptors were gathered from a female donor in good health and CMV-seronegative. Both conserved end residues are part of each CDR3. A D gene is named only where the DNA matches it firmly. The listing skips clone size in some rows; elsewhere it reads once, few, many or a size class.

CDR3 DNA | CDR3 protein | V gene | clone size | D gene | J gene
TGCGCCAGCAGCTTGGGGCAGACTAGCACAGATACGCAGTATTTT | CASSLGQTSTDTQYF | TRBV5-1 | - | - | TRBJ2-3
TGTGCCAGCTCTATCCCGACAGGGGTAGGAGAGACCCAGTACTTC | CASSIPTGVGETQYF | TRBV2 | - | TRBD1 | TRBJ2-5
TGTGCCAGCAGTGAACGGGGGGATCCCTACAATGAGCAGTTCTTC | CASSERGDPYNEQFF | TRBV2 | - | TRBD2 | TRBJ2-1
TGTGCCAGCAGCTTAGGTCTAGCGGGAAAGGGCGAGCAGTACTTC | CASSLGLAGKGEQYF | TRBV7-2 | - | TRBD2 | TRBJ2-7
TGCGCCAGCAGCCCCTCGTTAGCGGGAGTGTCGGGTGAGCAGTACTTC | CASSPSLAGVSGEQYF | TRBV5-1 | - | TRBD2 | TRBJ2-7
TGTGCCAGCAGTCAGGGACAGCGCCGCTACGAGCAGTACTTC | CASSQGQRRYEQYF | TRBV27 | few | TRBD1 | TRBJ2-7
TGTGCCAGTAGTACCGACAATAGCGGGGGGGATACGCAGTATTTT | CASSTDNSGGDTQYF | TRBV19 | - | TRBD2 | TRBJ2-3
TGTGCTAGTGGTTTGGGGAGACTAGCGGGGGGGTCCACAGATACGCAGTATTTT | CASGLGRLAGGSTDTQYF | TRBV12-5 | - | TRBD2 | TRBJ2-3
TGTGCCTGGAGGAAGGGGACAACCGGGGAGCTGTTTTTT | CAWRKGTTGELFF | TRBV30 | - | - | TRBJ2-2
TGCGCCAGCAGTACGGGGACAGGGGGCGTGATCACTGAAGCTTTCTTT | CASSTGTGGVITEAFF | TRBV10-1 | - | TRBD1 | TRBJ1-1
TGTGCCAGCAGCACCCGACAGGCCCCCAGCAATCAGCCCCAGCATTTT | CASSTRQAPSNQPQHF | TRBV5-6 | - | - | TRBJ1-5
TGTGCCAGCTCACTGGCAGTTAACTATGGCTACACCTTC | CASSLAVNYGYTF | TRBV18 | few | - | TRBJ1-2
TGTGCCAGCAGCTCCGGGGCCAGGGGGCCGGGCTATGGCTACACCTTC | CASSSGARGPGYGYTF | TRBV7-6 | - | TRBD1 | TRBJ1-2
TGTGCCAGTACCCCCCCGGGGGGCCTGAACACTGAAGCTTTCTTT | CASTPPGGLNTEAFF | TRBV19 | - | - | TRBJ1-1
TGTGCCAGCAGCTTAGCGAATCGCGTAAACACCGGGGAGCTGTTTTTT | CASSLANRVNTGELFF | TRBV7-6 | few | - | TRBJ2-2
TGTGCCAGCAGTCCCAGGGTTTCTGGAACTGAAGCTTTCTTT | CASSPRVSGTEAFF | TRBV6-1 | - | - | TRBJ1-1
TGTGCCACCAGCAGAGGCAGTACCAACTATGGCTACACCTTC | CATSRGSTNYGYTF | TRBV15 | few | - | TRBJ1-2
TGTGCCAGCACCCTGGGGGGGGTTAGCAATCAGCCCCAGCATTTT | CASTLGGVSNQPQHF | TRBV28 | - | - | TRBJ1-5
TGTGCCAGCAGCTCGGACAGGGAAGGTGGCTACACCTTC | CASSSDREGGYTF | TRBV7-2 | - | TRBD1 | TRBJ1-2
TGTGCCAGCAGCCCCGGGACAGGGGTGTCGCGGTCCTACAATGAGCAGTTCTTC | CASSPGTGVSRSYNEQFF | TRBV9 | - | TRBD1 | TRBJ2-1
TGTGCCAGCAGTGACACAGGGTTCTACGAGCAGTACTTC | CASSDTGFYEQYF | TRBV2 | few | - | TRBJ2-7
TGTGCCAGCAGAGTAGCGGGAGGGTACAATGAGCAGTTCTTC | CASRVAGGYNEQFF | TRBV2 | - | TRBD2 | TRBJ2-1
TGTGCCAGCAGCCCCCCGGGACAGGGTTTCCACGAGCAGTACTTC | CASSPPGQGFHEQYF | TRBV6-1 | - | TRBD1 | TRBJ2-7
TGTGCCAGCAGCTTATCGGGGAACATAGGCTACGAGCAGTACTTC | CASSLSGNIGYEQYF | TRBV7-2 | few | - | TRBJ2-7
TGCGCCAGCAGCATCGAACTAGCGGGAGGGGAGACCCAGTACTTC | CASSIELAGGETQYF | TRBV5-1 | once | TRBD2 | TRBJ2-5
TGTGCCAGCAGCTTCGGGACAGGCAATCGTAAAGCTTTCTTT | CASSFGTGNRKAFF | TRBV5-6 | - | TRBD1 | TRBJ1-1
TGTGCCAGCAGCTTATCCCTTGGGGCTAGCGGGAGAGTCAATGAGCAGTTCTTC | CASSLSLGASGRVNEQFF | TRBV7-2 | - | TRBD2 | TRBJ2-1
TGTGCCAGCAGCTTAGGACAGGAGGGCTACACCTTC | CASSLGQEGYTF | TRBV7-9 | - | - | TRBJ1-2
TGTGCCAGCAAACCTAGCGGGGCCTCCGGGGAGCTGTTTTTT | CASKPSGASGELFF | TRBV2 | - | TRBD2 | TRBJ2-2
TGTGCCAGCAGTTTGAGGCTGGGGCGACAGGGGGCGCGGGGCGAGCAGTACTTC | CASSLRLGRQGARGEQYF | TRBV27 | - | TRBD1 | TRBJ2-7
TGTGCCAGCAGCTTGGTCTGGGAGTCGCAAAACATTCAGTACTTC | CASSLVWESQNIQYF | TRBV11-3 | few | - | TRBJ2-4
TGTGCCAGCGCCCGGGACAGAGGGGCCTGGGGCTACACCTTC | CASARDRGAWGYTF | TRBV6-1 | once | TRBD1 | TRBJ1-2
TGCAGCGTTGGGGACCGGGACAGGGGGGACTATGGCTACACCTTC | CSVGDRDRGDYGYTF | TRBV29-1 | - | TRBD1 | TRBJ1-2
TGTGCCAGCTCACAGTCCGGGACAGGGACCTACGAGCAGTACTTC | CASSQSGTGTYEQYF | TRBV18 | - | TRBD1 | TRBJ2-7
TGTGCCAGCAAGCCCCAGGGCAGGGGCGACACCGGGGAGCTGTTTTTT | CASKPQGRGDTGELFF | TRBV7-9 | - | - | TRBJ2-2
TGTGCCAGCAACTCTGAAGCGGGGGGGCTGGGTGAGCAGTTCTTC | CASNSEAGGLGEQFF | TRBV9 | - | TRBD2 | TRBJ2-1
TGTGCCAGCAGCTTGGGCGTCGACGAGCAGTACTTC | CASSLGVDEQYF | TRBV7-8 | - | - | TRBJ2-7
TGTGCCAGTAGAGTCCAGGCAGGGCAGAATTCACCCCTCCACTTT | CASRVQAGQNSPLHF | TRBV19 | - | - | TRBJ1-6